The text below deals with one T cell receptor beta chain. This sample is drawn from a study of OX40 agonist ivuxolimab in advanced cancers. Study-level information: Two cutaneous melanoma patients and one hepatocellular carcinoma patient, three in all, had partial responses.

Generated by immunoSEQ multiplex PCR, the TCRdb table keeps only in-frame clones and is missing some. The sample holds tens of thousands of clones, about nine tenths seen once. Specimen: CD4+ or CD8+ T cells sorted from blood, collected in a trial of the OX40 agonist ivuxolimab. This receptor was obtained from an adult with an advanced solid tumor such as melanoma, head and neck, liver or kidney cancer.

The CDR3 DNA sequence: TGCGCCAGCAGCCGGGACAGGGAGAACACCGGGGAGCTGTTTTTT. This translates into CASSRDRENTGELFF. The rearrangement links TRBV5-1 to TRBJ2-2, with TRBD1 matching over 9 bases. Germline CDR1 SGHRS, CDR2 YFSETQ. The CDR3 totals 15 residues. V gave up 4 bases and J gave up 1 base; unmatched junction bases: 2.